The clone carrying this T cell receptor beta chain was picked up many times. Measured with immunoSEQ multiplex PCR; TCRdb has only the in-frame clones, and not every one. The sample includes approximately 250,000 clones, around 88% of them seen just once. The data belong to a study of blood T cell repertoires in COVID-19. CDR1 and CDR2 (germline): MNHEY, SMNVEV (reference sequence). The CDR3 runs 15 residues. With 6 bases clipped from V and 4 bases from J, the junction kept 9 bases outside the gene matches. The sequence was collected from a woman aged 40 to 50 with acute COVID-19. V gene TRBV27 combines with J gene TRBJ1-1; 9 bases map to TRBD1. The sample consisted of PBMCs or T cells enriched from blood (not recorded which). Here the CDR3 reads CASRKTGGAGTEAFF. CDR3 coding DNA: TGTGCCAGCAGAAAAACAGGGGGCGCGGGCACTGAAGCTTTCTTT.